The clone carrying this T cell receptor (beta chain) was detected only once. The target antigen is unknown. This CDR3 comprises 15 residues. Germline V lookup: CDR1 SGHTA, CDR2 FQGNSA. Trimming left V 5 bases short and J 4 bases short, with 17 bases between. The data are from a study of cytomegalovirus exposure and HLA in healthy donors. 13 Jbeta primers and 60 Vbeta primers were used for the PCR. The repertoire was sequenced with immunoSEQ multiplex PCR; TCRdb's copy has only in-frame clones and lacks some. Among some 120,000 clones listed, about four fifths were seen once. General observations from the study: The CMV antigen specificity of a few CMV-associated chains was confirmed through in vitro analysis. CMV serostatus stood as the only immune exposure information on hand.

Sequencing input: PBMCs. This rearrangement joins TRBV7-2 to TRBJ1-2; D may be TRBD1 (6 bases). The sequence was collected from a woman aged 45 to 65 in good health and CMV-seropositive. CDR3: CASSAHRVDVYGYTF. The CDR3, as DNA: TGTGCCAGCAGCGCCCACAGGGTAGATGTCTATGGCTACACCTTC. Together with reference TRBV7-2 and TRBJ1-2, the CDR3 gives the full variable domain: GAGVSQSPSNKVTEKGKDVELRCDPISGHTALYWYRQSLGQGLEFLIYFQGNSAPDKSGLPSDRFSAERTGGSVSTLTIQRTQQEDSAVYLCASSAHRVDVYGYTFGSGTRLTVV.